The rows below give T cell receptor beta chains drawn from one sample of a study of CD8 T cells in Susac syndrome. MiXCR was run by TCRdb on the immunoSEQ multiplex PCR reads, yielding one entry per CDR3 protein. This table has fewer than 80,000 distinct CDR3 sequences, 94% appearing once. The sample comprised CD8+ T cells from PBMCs. Source of these receptors: a human donor with Susac syndrome. Each CDR3 is given with its conserved first and last residue. The D gene is left open where the match is weak. A row's size may be missing; if present it is once, few, many or a size class.

v_gene,d_gene,abundance,j_gene,CDR3nt,CDR3aa
TRBV7-9,TRBD1,-,TRBJ2-7,TGTGCCAGCAGCCCTACAGGGGACAGCCCAACCTACGAGCAGTACTTC,CASSPTGDSPTYEQYF
TRBV19,-,-,TRBJ1-1,TGTGCCAGTATGGGTCGGGGGATGAACACTGAAGCTTTCTTT,CASMGRGMNTEAFF
TRBV5-5,-,once,TRBJ1-5,TGTGCCAGCAGCTCATTCGTTAGCAATCAGCCCCAGCATTTT,CASSSFVSNQPQHF
TRBV24-1,-,-,TRBJ2-1,TGTGCCACATCGACCGGGAATGAGCAGTTCTTC,CATSTGNEQFF
TRBV16,-,-,TRBJ2-1,TGTGCCAGCAGCCCCACAGGGCGGGATGAGCAGTTCTTC,CASSPTGRDEQFF
TRBV5-1,TRBD2,-,TRBJ2-1,TGCGCCAGCAGCTTGTCAGCGGGACTAGCGTACAATGAGCAGTTCTTC,CASSLSAGLAYNEQFF
TRBV12-3/TRBV12-4,-,-,TRBJ2-2,TGTGCCAGCAGCCCCCCCGGGGTGGGCGGGGAGCTGTTTTTT,CASSPPGVGGELFF
TRBV30,TRBD1,-,TRBJ2-7,TGTGCCTGGAGGGACAGGGGGTACTACGAGCAGTACTTC,CAWRDRGYYEQYF
TRBV25-1,TRBD1,-,TRBJ1-5,TGTGCCAGCTCGCCGGGACAGAGCAATCAGCCCCAGCATTTT,CASSPGQSNQPQHF
TRBV4-1,TRBD2,-,TRBJ2-1,TGCGCCAGCAGCCAACGTAGCGGGGGCTACAATGAGCAGTTCTTC,CASSQRSGGYNEQFF
TRBV24-1,-,-,TRBJ2-1,TGTGCCACCAGTGATAACGCCTACAATGAGCAGTTCTTC,CATSDNAYNEQFF
TRBV9,-,-,TRBJ2-7,TGTGCCAGCAGCCCAACCAGCAGGGAGCAGTACTTC,CASSPTSREQYF
TRBV3-1,-,-,TRBJ1-1,TGTGCCAGCAGCCATGACCGTCATTTCTTT,CASSHDRHFF
TRBV7-2,-,-,TRBJ2-7,TGTGCCAGCAGTCCCGTGAGGTACTACGAGCAGTACTTC,CASSPVRYYEQYF
TRBV12-3/TRBV12-4,-,-,TRBJ2-3,TGTGCCACATTCGGGGGTACGCAGTATTTT,CATFGGTQYF
TRBV10-3,-,-,TRBJ2-1,TGTGCCGTCCGGGACCCCCTTTTCAATGAGCAGTTCTTC,CAVRDPLFNEQFF
TRBV2,-,-,TRBJ2-4,TGTGCCAGCAGGGACCGGGGTCTAATGTACTTC,CASRDRGLMYF
TRBV28,TRBD2,-,TRBJ2-7,TGTGCCAGCAGTTTGGTACGGGGGGGCTTCTACGAGCAGTACTTC,CASSLVRGGFYEQYF
TRBV21-1,-,-,TRBJ1-5,TGTGCCAGCTTCCTCAGCCGGACGGATCAGCCCCAGCATTTT,CASFLSRTDQPQHF
TRBV12-5,-,once,TRBJ2-5,TGTGCTAGTGGTTTGGTACTGGAGCCCAGGGGTTATTTC,CASGLVLEPRGYF
TRBV7-9,TRBD1,once,TRBJ2-7,TGTGCCAGCAGCGCCCCGGAGACAGGGCCAAGGTTCGAGCAGTACTTC,CASSAPETGPRFEQYF
TRBV6-2/TRBV6-3,TRBD1,once,TRBJ2-7,TGTGCCAGCAGTTACTCAACAGGGGCCCTCGGGGAGCAGTACTTC,CASSYSTGALGEQYF
TRBV7-2,-,-,TRBJ1-2,TGTGCCAGCAGTTCCCCGGGTGAGGGGAACTATGGCTACACCTTC,CASSSPGEGNYGYTF
TRBV5-1,TRBD2,-,TRBJ2-7,TGCGCCAGCAGCTTCAACCGGGACTACTCCTACGAGCAGTACTTC,CASSFNRDYSYEQYF
TRBV29-1,TRBD2,-,TRBJ2-1,TGCAGCGTTGAAGGACTAGCGGGGGCCACGCTAACTTATCTGGAGCAGTTCTTC,CSVEGLAGATLTYLEQFF
TRBV7-9,-,-,TRBJ2-5,TGTGCCAGCAGCCCGGCCCCGGAAGAGACCCAGTACTTC,CASSPAPEETQYF
TRBV3-1,-,-,TRBJ2-7,TGTGCCAGCAGTCCCGGTCACGGGGCTTACGAGCAGTACTTC,CASSPGHGAYEQYF
TRBV27,-,-,TRBJ2-2,TGTGCCAGCAGTTGGGGCAGTGGAACCGGGGAGCTGTTTTTT,CASSWGSGTGELFF
TRBV28,-,-,TRBJ2-7,TGTGCCATCCCGGGACCAGGGACGGAGCAGTACTTC,CAIPGPGTEQYF
TRBV2,-,-,TRBJ2-1,TGTGCCAGCAGTACCTTCGGGGATGAGCAGTTCTTC,CASSTFGDEQFF
TRBV7-9,-,-,TRBJ2-3,TGTGCCAGCAGCTTAGCGCTGACAGATACGCAGTATTTT,CASSLALTDTQYF
TRBV7-9,-,-,TRBJ2-5,TGTGCCAGCAGCTCCGGGATATGGGAGACCCAGTACTTC,CASSSGIWETQYF
TRBV7-9,TRBD2,-,TRBJ2-3,TGTGCCAGCAGCAGGACTAGCTTCGAGGATACGCAGTATTTT,CASSRTSFEDTQYF
TRBV2,TRBD1,-,TRBJ2-6,TGTGCCAGCAATTGGGACAGGATCTCTGGGGCCAACGTCCTGACTTTC,CASNWDRISGANVLTF
TRBV7-9,TRBD2,-,TRBJ2-5,TGTGCCAGCAGCTCCACGGGGGGGGCCTTTGAGACCCAGTACTTC,CASSSTGGAFETQYF
TRBV10-3,-,-,TRBJ2-7,TGTGCCATCAGTGGGTGGGGGAGCTCCTACGAGCAGTACTTC,CAISGWGSSYEQYF
TRBV20-1,TRBD2,once,TRBJ2-7,TGCAGTGCTAGACCCCAAAAGCGGGGCAACGAGCAGTACTTC,CSARPQKRGNEQYF
TRBV27,-,-,TRBJ2-3,TGTGCCAGCAGGCCAACTTGGCGGGGATTCACAGATACGCAGTATTTT,CASRPTWRGFTDTQYF
TRBV20-1,-,-,TRBJ2-1,TGCAGTGCTAGTACAACGGGGTGGGCGGAGCAGTTCTTC,CSASTTGWAEQFF
TRBV9,-,-,TRBJ1-1,TGTGCCAGCAGCGTAGACCCGGTCACTGAAGCTTTCTTT,CASSVDPVTEAFF
TRBV6-1,-,-,TRBJ2-7,TGTGCCAGCAGGAGTTGGCTAGCCGGTTACGAGCAGTACTTC,CASRSWLAGYEQYF
TRBV9,-,-,TRBJ2-1,TGTGCCAGCAGCTCCGGGGGGGGACAGGCCTTAAATGAGCAGTTCTTC,CASSSGGGQALNEQFF
TRBV28,-,-,TRBJ1-5,TGTGCCGGCGGGTTTAGCAATCAGCCCCAGCATTTT,CAGGFSNQPQHF
TRBV6-2/TRBV6-3,-,-,TRBJ1-1,TGTGCCAGCAGTTACGTAAGGGAAGCTTTCTTT,CASSYVREAFF
TRBV4-2,TRBD2,few,TRBJ2-2,TGTGCCAGCAGCCAAGCGTTGGGCGGGGGTACGGGGGAGCTGTTTTTT,CASSQALGGGTGELFF
TRBV5-1,TRBD2,-,TRBJ2-1,TGCGCCAGCAGCTTGAGGCGGGGGGGCCTCGATGAGCAGTTCTTC,CASSLRRGGLDEQFF
TRBV9,-,-,TRBJ2-1,TGTGCCAGCGGGGGAAATGAGCAGTTCTTC,CASGGNEQFF
TRBV7-9,-,-,TRBJ2-5,TGTGCCAGCAGAAAAGGGGACACTTCCCAAGAGACCCAGTACTTC,CASRKGDTSQETQYF
TRBV3-1,TRBD1,-,TRBJ1-5,TGTGCCAGCAGCCAAGATCAGGGGACAGGGAGGCCCCAGCATTTT,CASSQDQGTGRPQHF
TRBV24-1,TRBD1,-,TRBJ2-1,TGTGCCACCAGTGAAAGGACAGGGGATGAGCAGTTCTTC,CATSERTGDEQFF
TRBV13,-,-,TRBJ2-6,TGTGCCAGCAGCTTAGGGGAACTGGGTGGGGCCAACGTCCTGACTTTC,CASSLGELGGANVLTF
TRBV12-3/TRBV12-4,-,-,TRBJ2-5,TGTGCCAGCTCTCTCTTCAGGGACCCTCAGGAGACCCAGTACTTC,CASSLFRDPQETQYF
TRBV28,-,-,TRBJ1-1,TGTGCCAGCAGTCCTACATACCGCGGGGGGTACACTGAAGCTTTCTTT,CASSPTYRGGYTEAFF
TRBV6-2/TRBV6-3,TRBD1,-,TRBJ1-6,TGTGCCAGCAGCTTAACAGGGGGCGCCTCCCCCCTCCACTTT,CASSLTGGASPLHF